The 21 T cell receptor beta chains given below trace back to one sample, sequenced in a study of vaccination and CD4 T cells after COVID-19. Time point defined: late sampling 161 to 241 days after vaccination in a few convalescent patients. Treatment: approximately 9-day PBMC culture with coronavirus spike peptide pools or control peptides (ViraFEST assay). Sequencing of the DNA from cultured CD4+ T cells was carried out with the Oncomine TCR Beta short-read assay. One entry per CDR3 protein, called by TCRdb with MiXCR from the PCR reads. The profile shows about 17,000 distinct CDR3 sequences, about 51% of them singletons. Which antigens these TCRs recognize remains unknown. This specimen was CD4+ T cells from blood, cultured in vitro, taken about 7 months after SARS-CoV-2 vaccination. The receptors stem from a human donor who had recovered from COVID-19.

This clonotype was seen a few times. The V call is TRBV20-1, the J call TRBJ1-5; D gene unclear. The CDR3 consists of 17 residues. Germline V gene lookup returns CDR1 DFQATT and CDR2 SNEGSKA (reference sequence). V lost 0 bases to trimming and J lost 2 bases, with 17 bases between them. The CDR3: CSARDRISIGRNQPQHF. The CDR3 nucleotides are TGCAGTGCTAGAGACAGGATTAGTATTGGTCGCAATCAGCCCCAGCATTTT.

The V and J genes are TRBV7-3 and TRBJ2-1; TRBD2 matches at 8 bases. The J segment lost 0 bases and the V segment lost 0 bases, leaving 1 base of the junction unmatched. The CDR3 is made up of 16 amino acids. Germline values: CDR1 SGHTA, CDR2 FQGTGA. CDR3 sequence reads: CASSLTSGASYNEQFF. CDR3 bases: TGTGCCAGCAGCTTAACTAGCGGGGCCTCCTACAATGAGCAGTTCTTC.

The gene calls are TRBV7-2 and TRBJ2-3, with TRBD2 identical over 7 bases. This CDR3 spans 17 amino acids. The germline CDR1 and CDR2 sequences are SGHTA and FQGNSA. Germline trimming cut 5 bases from V and 2 bases from J; bases unmatched to any gene: 13. The CDR3 protein is CASSRWGGGGTTDTQYF. The CDR3 DNA sequence: TGTGCCAGCAGCAGATGGGGGGGTGGCGGAACCACAGATACGCAGTATTTT.

V usage is TRBV7-9 and J usage is TRBJ2-5; no clear D gene. With 1 base removed from V and 2 bases from J, the gap between germline ends came to 8 bases. CDR3 length: 14 amino acids. Germline-derived CDR1 and CDR2 are SEHNR and FQNEAQ (reference sequence). CDR3 in DNA: TGTGCCAGCAGCTTAGTAACTTTACAAGAGACCCAGTACTTC. This translates into CASSLVTLQETQYF.

V is TRBV6-5 and J is TRBJ2-1; TRBD1 agrees at 7 bases. CDR1 and CDR2 (germline): MNHEY, SVGAGI. The V and J ends lost 6 bases and 5 bases, in that order; junction bases with no gene match: 7. The CDR3 extends over 14 amino acids. The CDR3 DNA reads TGTGCCAGCAGGAAGATCGACAGGGACAATGAGCAGTTCTTC. Its translation is CASRKIDRDNEQFF.

This clonotype occurred a few times. V usage is TRBV20-1 and J usage is TRBJ1-1, with 10 positions matching TRBD1. This CDR3 comprises 13 residues. Germline V gene lookup returns CDR1 DFQATT and CDR2 SNEGSKA (reference sequence). With V trimmed by 3 bases and J by 5 bases, 3 bases remained unmatched. CDR3 bases: TGCAGTGCTAGTCGACAGGGGGCTACTGAAGCTTTCTTT. Translating it yields CSASRQGATEAFF.

This clonotype is labeled as hyperexpanded. The rearrangement links TRBV7-6 to TRBJ2-3; D gene ambiguous. There are 14 residues in the CDR3. CDR1 is SGHVS and CDR2 is FNYEAQ in the germline V gene. Trimming stripped 1 base from V and 7 bases from J, with 12 bases between. CDR3 region: CASSLGLGQYTQYF. In nucleotides, the CDR3 is TGTGCCAGCAGCTTAGGACTCGGGCAGTATACGCAGTATTTT.

The chain recombines TRBV6-5 with TRBJ1-2; TRBD1 aligns across 7 bases. The CDR3 is 16 residues long. V dropped 0 bases and J dropped 2; count of bases not matched to a gene: 6. The V gene's germline CDR1 is MNHEY and CDR2 SVGAGI. In DNA, the CDR3 is TGTGCCAGCAGTTACTCGAGCGTGACAGGGAACTATGGCTACACCTTC. It codes for CASSYSSVTGNYGYTF.

The chain uses TRBV19 and TRBJ2-3; D not certain. Trimming stripped 6 bases from V and 0 bases from J, with 13 bases between. Germline CDR1 is LNHDA and CDR2 is SQIVND (reference sequence). The CDR3 loop spans 15 amino acids. The CDR3, as DNA: TGTGCCAGTAGCCTCGGTACGGCCAGCACAGATACGCAGTATTTT. Its translation is CASSLGTASTDTQYF.

This chain joins TRBV7-2 and TRBJ1-1; weak D call: TRBD1 (6 bases). The V end was cut by 4 bases, the J end by 3 bases, with 12 bases between. The germline V gene encodes CDR1 SGHTA and CDR2 FQGNSA. The length of the CDR3 is 14 residues. The CDR3 here is CASSSQGGDTEAFF. The CDR3 region has the DNA TGTGCCAGCAGCTCACAGGGAGGTGACACTGAAGCTTTCTTT. The whole variable domain, remainder taken from reference TRBV7-2 and TRBJ1-1, is GAGVSQSPSNKVTEKGKDVELRCDPISGHTALYWYRQSLGQGLEFLIYFQGNSAPDKSGLPSDRFSAERTGGSVSTLTIQRTQQEDSAVYLCASSSQGGDTEAFFGQGTRLTVV.

The rearrangement links TRBV21-1 to TRBJ2-2. TRBV21-1 is a pseudogene segment. The CDR3 totals 11 residues. CDR3: CASSKGGELFF. The CDR3 DNA reads as TGTGCCAGCAGCAAAGGCGGGGAGCTGTTTTTT.

The rearrangement links TRBV19 to TRBJ2-6, with D maybe TRBD1 (6 bases). CDR3 length: 16 amino acids. V was trimmed by 3 bases and J by 4 bases, leaving 13 bases between them. From germline, CDR1 is LNHDA and CDR2 SQIVND (reference sequence). The DNA of the CDR3 is TGTGCCAGTAGTATCACAGGGACGCAAGGGGCCAACGTCCTGACTTTC. Its protein is CASSITGTQGANVLTF.

The chain has TRBV11-2 and TRBJ2-5, with 7 bases that match TRBD2. Germline CDR1 SGHAT, CDR2 FQNNGV. This CDR3 contains 13 residues. V lost 5 bases and J lost 1; bases outside the gene matches: 1. The CDR3 protein is CASSRGGQETQYF. CDR3 sequence (DNA): TGTGCCAGCAGCCGCGGGGGCCAAGAGACCCAGTACTTC.

J is TRBJ2-3 and V is TRBV29-1; D remains unclear. CDR3 length: 13 residues. V lost 6 bases, J lost 4 bases, and 14 bases lay in between. Germline CDR1 and CDR2: SQVTM and ANQGSEA. CDR3 sequence reads: CSVRPRAADTQYF. The CDR3 DNA reads as TGCAGCGTCCGCCCTCGGGCGGCAGATACGCAGTATTTT.

This clonotype was counted a single time. The J gene is TRBJ1-5, the V gene TRBV29-1; no reliable D call. The V and J ends lost 0 bases and 9 bases respectively, with 15 bases between them. Germline assignment: CDR1 SQVTM and CDR2 ANQGSEA. The CDR3 spans 14 residues. CDR3: CSVEDRLHGWPQHF. The DNA of the CDR3 is TGCAGCGTTGAAGATAGGCTCCATGGGTGGCCCCAGCATTTT.

This clonotype was picked up a small number of times. The junction departs from germline at one end; a sequencing error may be responsible. This chain joins TRBV7-7 and TRBJ2-2; D remains ambiguous. The CDR3 runs 13 residues. Germline-derived CDR1 and CDR2 are SSHAT and FNYEAQ (reference sequence). For the CDR3, the DNA is TGTGCTAGCAGCCCTCCCAGGACCGGGGAGCTGTTTTTT. Translation: CASSPPRTGELFF.

The rearrangement joins TRBV12-3 or TRBV12-4 to TRBJ2-3; D is unclear. This CDR3 has 14 residues. V was pared by 8 bases and J by 0 bases, with 12 bases between. The CDR3 sequence is CASSSHASTDTQYF. The DNA for the CDR3 is TGTGCCAGCTCGAGTCACGCTAGCACAGATACGCAGTATTTT.

The rearrangement links TRBV20-1 to TRBJ2-3; the D is unclear. Germline V gene sequence: CDR1 DFQATT, CDR2 SNEGSKA (reference sequence). Trimming pared 0 bases from V and 0 bases from J, leaving 4 bases between. There are 13 residues in the CDR3. The CDR3 loop is CSAREASTDTQYF. The CDR3 DNA is TGCAGTGCTAGAGAGGCCAGCACAGATACGCAGTATTTT.

The chain employs TRBV7-2 and TRBJ1-3, with 8 positions matching TRBD1. The germline V gene has CDR1 SGHTA and CDR2 FQGNSA. CDR3 length: 13 amino acids. Trimming at V came to 5 bases and at J to 6 bases, leaving 3 bases not matched to a gene. The CDR3 bases are TGTGCCAGCAGCATGGACAGGGAAAACACCATATATTTT. This encodes CASSMDRENTIYF. The full variable domain, with the rest looked up from reference TRBV7-2 and TRBJ1-3, is GAGVSQSPSNKVTEKGKDVELRCDPISGHTALYWYRQSLGQGLEFLIYFQGNSAPDKSGLPSDRFSAERTGGSVSTLTIQRTQQEDSAVYLCASSMDRENTIYFGEGSWLTVV.

The chain employs TRBV6-1 and TRBJ1-1; TRBD1 aligns across 8 bases. The CDR3 is 16 residues long. CDR1 is MNHNS and CDR2 is SASEGT in the germline V gene. Trimming took 3 bases from V and 3 from J; bases not matched to a gene: 9. The CDR3 nucleotides are TGTGCCAGCAGTGACCCCCAGGGGGCGACATACACTGAAGCTTTCTTT. Translating gives CASSDPQGATYTEAFF.

V usage is TRBV19 and J usage is TRBJ2-7; 9 nucleotides agree with TRBD1. This CDR3 spans 16 amino acids. V shed 5 bases, J shed 4 bases, and the junction held 12 bases outside the gene matches. In germline, CDR1 is LNHDA, CDR2 SQIVND (reference sequence). The CDR3 loop is CASSFRLQGAIYEQYF. The CDR3 DNA is TGTGCCAGTAGTTTCCGTTTACAGGGGGCGATTTACGAGCAGTACTTC. Using reference TRBV19 and TRBJ2-7 for the parts outside the CDR3, the full variable domain is DGGITQSPKYLFRKEGQNVTLSCEQNLNHDAMYWYRQDPGQGLRLIYYSQIVNDFQKGDIAEGYSVSREKKESFPLTVTSAQKNPTAFYLCASSFRLQGAIYEQYFGPGTRLTVT.